This T cell receptor beta chain was identified in a study of T-cell reconstitution after alpha-beta-depleted transplantation in children. Unique molecular identifiers were used to barcode this TCRbeta library. A single record per CDR3 protein comes from TCRdb applying MiXCR to the PCR reads. The sample gives about 980,000 distinct CDR3 sequences, about 31% of which show up once; roughly 27% is in the top ten. The CDR3 is 13 amino acids. Germline CDR1 MNHEY, CDR2 SMNVEV (reference sequence). Deletions cut 0 bases from V and 7 bases from J, with 7 bases between. Study-wide points: Some patients' high day-60 TCRbeta diversity was traced to surviving recipient T cells and thymic progenitors. At the one-year point after transplant, T-cell counts and TCRbeta diversity were found to come mostly from T cells that had been newly produced. Approximately two months post-transplant, alpha-beta T cells reportedly originated from several hundred expanded graft clones.

Notes on this clonotype: Its antigen is as yet unknown.

Sequencing used PBMCs, mostly from graft donor cells, obtained 360 days after TCRalphabeta/CD19-depleted stem cell transplant. The chain couples TRBV27 to TRBJ2-1; D not resolved. This clonotype originated in a boy younger than two who had a stem cell transplant for SCID, so the T cells may come from the graft donor. CDR3 in amino acids: CASSLSWGNEQFF. CDR3 nucleotide sequence: TGTGCCAGCAGTTTATCTTGGGGTAATGAGCAGTTCTTC.